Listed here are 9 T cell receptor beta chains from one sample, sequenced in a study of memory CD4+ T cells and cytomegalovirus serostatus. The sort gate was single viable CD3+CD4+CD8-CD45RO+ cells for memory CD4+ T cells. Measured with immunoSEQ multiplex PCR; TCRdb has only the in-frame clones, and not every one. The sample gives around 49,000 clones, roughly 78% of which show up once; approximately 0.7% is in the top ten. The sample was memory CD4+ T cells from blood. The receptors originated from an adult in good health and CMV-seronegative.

The DNA for the CDR3 is TGTGCCTGGAGTGTAGGCGGGAGGTCCTATAATTCACCCCTCCACTTT. Translation: CAWSVGGRSYNSPLHF. J is TRBJ1-6 and V is TRBV30; D not certain. The V end was cut by 0 bases, the J end by 1 base, with 10 bases between. This CDR3 comprises 16 residues. Germline-derived CDR1 and CDR2 are GTSNPN and SVGIG (reference sequence).

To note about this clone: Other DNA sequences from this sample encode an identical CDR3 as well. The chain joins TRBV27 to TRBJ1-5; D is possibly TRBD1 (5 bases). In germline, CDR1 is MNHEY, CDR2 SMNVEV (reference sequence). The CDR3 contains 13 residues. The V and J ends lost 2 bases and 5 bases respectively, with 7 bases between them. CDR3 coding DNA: TGTGCCAGCAGTTTACAGGGTGATCAGCCCCAGCATTTT. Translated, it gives CASSLQGDQPQHF.

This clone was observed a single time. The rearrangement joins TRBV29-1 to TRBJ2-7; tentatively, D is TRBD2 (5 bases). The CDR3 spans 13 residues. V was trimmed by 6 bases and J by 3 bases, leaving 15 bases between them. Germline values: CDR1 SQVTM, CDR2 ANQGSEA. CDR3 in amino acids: CSVSIGVGYEQYF. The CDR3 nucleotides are TGCAGCGTGTCGATCGGGGTTGGCTACGAGCAGTACTTC.

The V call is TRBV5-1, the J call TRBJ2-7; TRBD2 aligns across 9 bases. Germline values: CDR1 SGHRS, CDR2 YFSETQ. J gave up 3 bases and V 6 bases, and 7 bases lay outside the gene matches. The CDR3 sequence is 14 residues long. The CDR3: CASTLSGGRYEQYF. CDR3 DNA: TGCGCCAGCACCCTTAGCGGGGGCCGCTACGAGCAGTACTTC.

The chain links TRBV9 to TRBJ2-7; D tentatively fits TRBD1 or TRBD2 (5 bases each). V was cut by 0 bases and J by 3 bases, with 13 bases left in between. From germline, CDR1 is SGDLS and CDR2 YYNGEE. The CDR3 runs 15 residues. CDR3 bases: TGTGCCAGCAGCGTAGAGCCAGGGACCGACTACGAGCAGTACTTC. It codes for CASSVEPGTDYEQYF.

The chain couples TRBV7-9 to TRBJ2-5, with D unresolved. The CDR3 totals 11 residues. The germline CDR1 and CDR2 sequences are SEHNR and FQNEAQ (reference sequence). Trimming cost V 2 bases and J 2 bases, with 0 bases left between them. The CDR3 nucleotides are TGTGCCAGCAGCTTACAAGAGACCCAGTACTTC. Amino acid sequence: CASSLQETQYF.

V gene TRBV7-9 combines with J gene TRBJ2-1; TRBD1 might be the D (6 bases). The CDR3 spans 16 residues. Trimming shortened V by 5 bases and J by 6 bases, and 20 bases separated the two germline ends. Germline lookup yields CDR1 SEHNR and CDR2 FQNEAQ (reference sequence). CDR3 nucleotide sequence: TGTGCCAGCAGCATTTTGCCACGGGACATCCCCAATGAGCAGTTCTTC. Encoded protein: CASSILPRDIPNEQFF. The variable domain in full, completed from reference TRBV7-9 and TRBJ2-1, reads DTGVSQNPRHKITKRGQNVTFRCDPISEHNRLYWYRQTLGQGPEFLTYFQNEAQLEKSRLLSDRFSAERPKGSFSTLEIQRTEQGDSAMYLCASSILPRDIPNEQFFGPGTRLTVL.

The CDR3 DNA sequence: TGTGCCAGCAGGGGGGTGGGACCCACGGGCTACGAGCAGTACTTC. Its protein is CASRGVGPTGYEQYF. The chain links TRBV28 to TRBJ2-7, with D perhaps assigned TRBD1 or TRBD2 (5 bases each). Between the trimmed V and J ends, which lost 6 bases and 3 bases, there was a span of 18 bases. Germline V CDR1 and CDR2: MDHEN, SYDVKM. CDR3 size: 15 residues.

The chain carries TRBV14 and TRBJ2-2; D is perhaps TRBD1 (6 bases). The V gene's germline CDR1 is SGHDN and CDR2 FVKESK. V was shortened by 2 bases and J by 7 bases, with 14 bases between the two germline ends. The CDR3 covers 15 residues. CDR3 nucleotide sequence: TGTGCCAGCAGCCAACAGGGGCTGGGTAGCGGGGAGCTGTTTTTT. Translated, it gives CASSQQGLGSGELFF.